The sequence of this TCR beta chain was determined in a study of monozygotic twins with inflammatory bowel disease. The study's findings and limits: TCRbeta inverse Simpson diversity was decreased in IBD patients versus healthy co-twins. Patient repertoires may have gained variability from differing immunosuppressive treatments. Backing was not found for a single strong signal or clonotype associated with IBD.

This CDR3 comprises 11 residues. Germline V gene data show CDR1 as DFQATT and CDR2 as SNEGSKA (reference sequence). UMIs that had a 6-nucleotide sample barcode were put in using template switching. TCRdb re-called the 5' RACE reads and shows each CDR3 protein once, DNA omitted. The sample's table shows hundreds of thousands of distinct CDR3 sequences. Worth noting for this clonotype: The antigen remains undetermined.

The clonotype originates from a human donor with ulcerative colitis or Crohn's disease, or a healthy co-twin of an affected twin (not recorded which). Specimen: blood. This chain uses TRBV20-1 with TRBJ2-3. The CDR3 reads CSGETTDTQYF.